Below are 25 T cell receptor beta chains sequenced from a single sample in a study of T cells after somatic rescue of genetic block. Sequencing was performed with immunoSEQ multiplex PCR; in TCRdb, only in-frame clones are kept and a portion is missing. The data show about 72,000 clones, approximately 91% seen once. The sample comprised peripheral blood mononuclear cells (PBMCs). Every receptor here comes from a man aged 25 to 40.

The chain combines TRBV6-1 with TRBJ2-2; 8 positions match TRBD2. The CDR3 extends over 17 amino acids. Germline lookup yields CDR1 MNHNS and CDR2 SASEGT. Germline trimming cut 4 bases from V and 6 bases from J; bases unmatched to any gene: 13. The CDR3: CASSVNPGTRGAGELFF. DNA for the CDR3: TGTGCCAGCAGTGTAAATCCCGGGACTAGAGGCGCCGGGGAGCTGTTTTTT.

This clone was seen a few times. J is TRBJ2-7 and V is TRBV6-1, with 10 bases identical to TRBD2. The germline V gene encodes CDR1 MNHNS and CDR2 SASEGT. The length of the CDR3 is 14 residues. V trimming: 5 bases; J trimming: 6 bases; junction bases outside the gene matches: 7. The CDR3 DNA reads TGTGCCAGCAGTCCGGTAGCGGGAGGCTCCGAGCAGTACTTC. Its translation is CASSPVAGGSEQYF.

The chain couples TRBV6-1 to TRBJ1-4; D is ambiguous. The CDR3 is made up of 13 amino acids. Trimming cost V 6 bases and J 8 bases, with 13 bases left between them. Germline V gene lookup returns CDR1 MNHNS and CDR2 SASEGT. CDR3 sequence reads: CASRVHWREKLFF. In DNA, the CDR3 is TGTGCCAGCAGGGTCCATTGGAGGGAAAAACTGTTTTTT.

This clone was recorded only once. The rearrangement joins TRBV5-8 to TRBJ2-3; 11 nucleotides agree with TRBD1. The ends lost 0 bases at V and 2 bases at J; junction bases unmatched: 5. CDR1 is SGHTS, CDR2 YDEGEE, per germline. CDR3 length equals 17 residues. The CDR3 region has the DNA TGTGCCAGCAGCTTGGGAGGACAGGGGGCCTACACAGATACGCAGTATTTT. It translates to CASSLGGQGAYTDTQYF.

The chain uses TRBV6-1 and TRBJ1-5, with TRBD1 matching over 7 bases. CDR1 is MNHNS and CDR2 is SASEGT in the germline V gene. Losses at the gene ends were 7 bases for V and 6 bases for J; bases not matched to a gene: 12. The CDR3 contains 15 residues. The CDR3 region is CASTGEGARGQPQHF. DNA of the CDR3: TGTGCCAGCACCGGAGAGGGGGCCCGGGGTCAGCCCCAGCATTTT.

The chain has TRBV27 and TRBJ2-7, with D perhaps TRBD1 or TRBD2 (5 bases each). Trimming took 6 bases from V and 2 from J, leaving 14 bases between them. The length of the CDR3 is 14 residues. CDR1 and CDR2 from the germline V gene are MNHEY and SMNVEV (reference sequence). CDR3 in DNA: TGTGCCAGCAGCCGCCGGGACGGACCCTACGAGCAGTACTTC. It codes for CASSRRDGPYEQYF.

The V and J genes are TRBV19 and TRBJ2-5, with TRBD1 matching over 9 bases. The ends lost 2 bases at V and 5 bases at J; junction bases unmatched: 6. This CDR3 contains 15 residues. Germline V gene lookup returns CDR1 LNHDA and CDR2 SQIVND (reference sequence). CDR3 nucleotide sequence: TGTGCCAGTAGTATATGGACAGGGGATCGGGAGACCCAGTACTTC. This gives the protein CASSIWTGDRETQYF.

The V and J genes are TRBV28 and TRBJ1-5; TRBD1 matches 9 bases. This CDR3 is 15 amino acids long. The junction had 7 bases not matched to a gene; V was cut back by 4 bases and J by 6 bases. Looked up from germline, CDR1 is MDHEN and CDR2 is SYDVKM. The CDR3 protein is CASSSINRGRQPQHF. The CDR3 region has the DNA TGTGCCAGCAGTTCCATCAACAGGGGGCGTCAGCCCCAGCATTTT. The full variable domain, its missing parts supplied by reference TRBV28 and TRBJ1-5, is DVKVTQSSRYLVKRTGEKVFLECVQDMDHENMFWYRQDPGLGLRLIYFSYDVKMKEKGDIPEGYSVSREKKERFSLILESASTNQTSMYLCASSSINRGRQPQHFGDGTRLSIL.

This clone occurred a few times. The chain links TRBV30 to TRBJ1-1; D might be TRBD1 (5 bases). Trimming shortened V by 3 bases and J by 5 bases, and 13 bases separated the two germline ends. The length of the CDR3 is 13 residues. Germline V CDR1 and CDR2: GTSNPN, SVGIG (reference sequence). The DNA for the CDR3 is TGTGCCTGGAGCACACTCCAGGGAACTGAAGCTTTCTTT. As protein: CAWSTLQGTEAFF.

The chain joins TRBV10-1 to TRBJ2-1, with 10 bases lining up with TRBD1. Losses at the gene ends were 6 bases for V and 3 bases for J; bases not matched to a gene: 5. This CDR3 contains 15 residues. Germline assignment: CDR1 WNHNN and CDR2 SYGVQD (reference sequence). CDR3 nucleotide sequence: TGCGCCAGCAGCGACAGGGGGCGCCTCTACAATGAGCAGTTCTTC. As protein: CASSDRGRLYNEQFF.

The chain couples TRBV7-9 to TRBJ1-4; no clear D gene. V lost 4 bases and J lost 0, with 3 bases in between. This CDR3 is 13 amino acids long. Germline assignment: CDR1 SEHNR and CDR2 FQNEAQ (reference sequence). CDR3 nucleotide sequence: TGTGCCAGCAGCTCGGCAACTAATGAAAAACTGTTTTTT. Its translation is CASSSATNEKLFF.

A single count supports this clone. The V and J genes are TRBV6-5 and TRBJ1-4; D uncertain. V was trimmed by 6 bases and J by 0 bases, leaving 8 bases between them. Germline CDR1 reads MNHEY; CDR2 reads SVGAGI. This CDR3 comprises 14 residues. CDR3: CASSATATNEKLFF. CDR3 DNA: TGTGCCAGCAGCGCAACGGCAACTAATGAAAAACTGTTTTTT.

This CDR3 reads CASSVSGSYEQFF. CDR3 sequence (DNA): TGTGCCAGCAGCGTAAGCGGGAGCTATGAGCAGTTCTTC. The genes are TRBV9 and TRBJ2-1; TRBD2 matches 8 bases. The CDR3 is 13 residues long. The germline V gene has CDR1 SGDLS and CDR2 YYNGEE. Losses at the gene ends were 1 base for V and 8 bases for J; bases not matched to a gene: 2. Together with reference TRBV9 and TRBJ2-1, the CDR3 gives the full variable domain: DSGVTQTPKHLITATGQRVTLRCSPRSGDLSVYWYQQSLDQGLQFLIQYYNGEERAKGNILERFSAQQFPDLHSELNLSSLELGDSALYFCASSVSGSYEQFFGPGTRLTVL.

V usage is TRBV28 and J usage is TRBJ2-7; 7 bases agree with TRBD2. The CDR3 sequence is 15 residues long. Germline CDR1 is MDHEN and CDR2 is SYDVKM. The V segment lost 4 bases and the J segment 4 bases; nucleotides outside the gene matches: 10. The CDR3 DNA sequence: TGTGCCAGCAGTTCTATGGGGACTACTCCGTACGAGCAGTACTTC. Its translation is CASSSMGTTPYEQYF. Supplemented by reference TRBV28 and TRBJ2-7, the full variable domain reads DVKVTQSSRYLVKRTGEKVFLECVQDMDHENMFWYRQDPGLGLRLIYFSYDVKMKEKGDIPEGYSVSREKKERFSLILESASTNQTSMYLCASSSMGTTPYEQYFGPGTRLTVT.

The chain recombines TRBV5-1 with TRBJ1-4, with a weak D call TRBD1 (6 bases). The V gene lost 2 bases and the J gene lost 3 bases, with 8 bases spanning the gap. This CDR3 has 14 amino acids. Germline loops: CDR1 SGHRS, CDR2 YFSETQ. CDR3 loop: CASSFGQSNEKLFF. Here the CDR3 DNA reads TGCGCCAGCAGCTTCGGACAGTCTAATGAAAAACTGTTTTTT.

The chain links TRBV6-6 to TRBJ1-5, with a possible D match to TRBD1 (5 bases). Germline-derived CDR1 and CDR2 are MNHNY and SVGAGI (reference sequence). CDR3 size: 15 residues. The V end lost 4 bases, the J end lost 2 bases, and 12 bases lay between the germline ends. For the CDR3, the DNA is TGTGCCAGCAGTTCCGGGGACTTGGGCAATCAGCCCCAGCATTTT. Protein: CASSSGDLGNQPQHF.

The rearrangement links TRBV25-1 to TRBJ1-2, with D hard to call. CDR3 length: 12 amino acids. The germline V and J ends were trimmed by 4 bases and 2 bases, with 5 bases remaining between them. Germline values: CDR1 MGHDK, CDR2 SYGVNS. CDR3: CASSGANYGYTF. In DNA form, the CDR3 reads TGTGCCAGCAGTGGGGCCAACTATGGCTACACCTTC.

The chain employs TRBV18 and TRBJ1-1, with D maybe TRBD1 (5 bases). There are 13 residues in the CDR3. Germline V gene sequence: CDR1 KGHSH, CDR2 LQKENI. Trimming stripped 5 bases from V and 0 bases from J, with 7 bases between. Here the CDR3 DNA reads TGTGCCAGCTCAGAGACAGTGAACACTGAAGCTTTCTTT. Translating it yields CASSETVNTEAFF.

The chain employs TRBV11-2 and TRBJ2-7, with a tentative D call TRBD1 (6 bases). CDR1 is SGHAT, CDR2 FQNNGV, per germline. This CDR3 is 16 amino acids long. Deletions cut 5 bases from V and 0 bases from J, with 17 bases between. CDR3 sequence: CASSRQGTGSSYEQYF. The CDR3 region has the DNA TGTGCCAGCAGCCGCCAGGGGACGGGAAGCTCCTACGAGCAGTACTTC.

This clone was counted a single time. This chain joins TRBV18 and TRBJ2-1; D unresolved. Trimming cost V 3 bases and J 7 bases, with 19 bases left between them. The CDR3 spans 16 residues. CDR1 is KGHSH and CDR2 is LQKENI in the germline V gene. The CDR3 region is CASSPPSRGLVNEQFF. CDR3 sequence (DNA): TGTGCCAGCTCACCGCCGAGCCGAGGCCTAGTAAATGAGCAGTTCTTC.

The gene calls are TRBV2 and TRBJ2-7; 7 nucleotides match TRBD1. Per germline, CDR1 SNHLY and CDR2 FYNNEI. The junction had 4 bases not matched to a gene; V was cut back by 8 bases and J by 0 bases. CDR3 length: 13 amino acids. CDR3 amino acids: CASDRDNSYEQYF. The CDR3, as DNA: TGTGCCAGCGACAGGGACAACTCCTACGAGCAGTACTTC.

This clone occurred once. The chain uses TRBV19 and TRBJ1-2; a possible D gene is TRBD1 (6 bases). The CDR3 runs to 13 residues. V was pared by 7 bases and J by 2 bases, with 11 bases between. CDR1 and CDR2 (germline): LNHDA, SQIVND (reference sequence). The CDR3 protein is CASTPGGNYGYTF. For the CDR3, the DNA is TGTGCCAGTACCCCGGGGGGCAACTATGGCTACACCTTC. The full variable domain, completed using reference TRBV19 and TRBJ1-2, is DGGITQSPKYLFRKEGQNVTLSCEQNLNHDAMYWYRQDPGQGLRLIYYSQIVNDFQKGDIAEGYSVSREKKESFPLTVTSAQKNPTAFYLCASTPGGNYGYTFGSGTRLTVV.

The chain links TRBV6-1 to TRBJ1-5, with 7 nucleotides matching TRBD1. The germline gives CDR1 MNHNS, CDR2 SASEGT. Trimming took 2 bases from V and 6 from J; bases not matched to a gene: 7. CDR3 length: 15 residues. CDR3 DNA: TGTGCCAGCAGTGAATCGGGGACAGTGAGTCAGCCCCAGCATTTT. As protein: CASSESGTVSQPQHF.

This chain joins TRBV4-1 and TRBJ2-3; 7 nucleotides line up with TRBD2. CDR3 length: 15 residues. The trim removed 2 bases at V and 0 bases at J, leaving 2 bases unmatched. Germline values: CDR1 MGHRA, CDR2 YSYEKL. DNA for the CDR3: TGCGCCAGCAGCCAAACTAGCGCAAGCACAGATACGCAGTATTTT. Encoded protein: CASSQTSASTDTQYF.

This sequence joins TRBV6-5 and TRBJ2-5; D not resolved. The CDR3 sequence is 13 residues long. Germline CDR1 reads MNHEY; CDR2 reads SVGAGI. V was cut by 3 bases and J by 0 bases, with 5 bases left in between. The CDR3 region is CASSYVDQETQYF. CDR3 DNA sequence: TGTGCCAGCAGTTATGTGGACCAAGAGACCCAGTACTTC.